What follows are 10 T cell receptor beta chains derived from one specimen sequenced in a study of T cells after yellow fever vaccination. TCRdb recomputed calls from the 5' RACE reads with MiXCR, one row per CDR3 protein. The sample has some 150,000 distinct CDR3 sequences, approximately 11% seen once. The specimen was CD8+ T cells sorted from PBMCs, collected 15 days after the yellow fever booster vaccination. These receptors came from a man younger than 35 who received the YFV17D yellow fever vaccine.

This chain connects TRBV4-2 to TRBJ2-7; 8 nucleotides align to TRBD1. After removal of 1 base from V and 4 bases from J, the junction contained 6 bases not matched to a gene. The CDR3 length is 15 residues. Germline loops: CDR1 LGHNA, CDR2 YNFKEQ. CDR3 residues: CASSQVRDRPYEQYF. CDR3 coding DNA: TGTGCCAGCAGCCAAGTTCGGGACAGGCCGTACGAGCAGTACTTC.

Details on this clonotype: A much more abundant neighbour one base away suggests this may be a read error. The chain is built from TRBV11-1 and TRBJ2-7; no clear D. The germline gives CDR1 SGHAT, CDR2 FQDESV (reference sequence). This CDR3 region has 12 residues. Trimming shortened V by 5 bases and J by 0 bases, and 5 bases separated the two germline ends. CDR3 sequence: CASSASSYEQYF. CDR3 DNA: TGTGCCAGCAGCGCGAGCTCCTACGAGCAGTACTTC.

The CDR3 here is CASSLPSRKETQYF. The CDR3 DNA reads as TGTGCCAGCAGTTTACCGTCCAGGAAAGAGACCCAGTACTTC. This chain uses TRBV12-3 or TRBV12-4 with TRBJ2-5; D unclear. The CDR3 extends over 14 amino acids. V was cut by 2 bases and J by 3 bases, with 10 bases left in between.

The V gene is TRBV2, the J gene TRBJ2-2, with 9 bases identical to TRBD2. The ends lost 6 bases at V and 8 bases at J; junction bases unmatched: 7. CDR1 is SNHLY, CDR2 FYNNEI, per germline. This CDR3 comprises 14 residues. Here the CDR3 reads CASSTGTSLGELFF. Written as DNA, the CDR3 is TGTGCCAGCAGCACCGGGACTAGCCTAGGGGAGCTGTTTTTT.

In its sample, this clonotype was seen a few times. The chain uses TRBV4-1 and TRBJ2-5; possibly TRBD2 for D (5 bases). Trimming cost V 0 bases and J 5 bases, with 13 bases left between them. Germline values: CDR1 MGHRA, CDR2 YSYEKL. The CDR3 sequence is 15 residues long. CDR3 amino acids: CASSQDGRNGETQYF. The DNA for the CDR3 is TGCGCCAGCAGCCAAGATGGGAGAAACGGGGAGACCCAGTACTTC.

This clonotype was seen only a few times. The chain links TRBV7-2 to TRBJ2-5, with D maybe TRBD2 (6 bases). Germline loops: CDR1 SGHTA, CDR2 FQGNSA. Trimming removed 1 base from V and 3 bases from J, with 12 bases in between. CDR3 length: 15 amino acids. As DNA, the CDR3 is TGTGCCAGCAGCTTAGATGGGGGGAAGGAAGAGACCCAGTACTTC. Protein product: CASSLDGGKEETQYF.

The genes are TRBV3-1 and TRBJ1-1, with 7 bases fitting TRBD1. Trimming removed 0 bases from V and 1 base from J; junction bases left unmatched: 8. The germline CDR1 and CDR2 sequences are LGHDT and YNNKEL (reference sequence). The CDR3 is made up of 17 amino acids. The CDR3 DNA follows: TGTGCCAGCAGCCAAGAGGGGGAGGGGACAGCGAACACTGAAGCTTTCTTT. This sequence encodes CASSQEGEGTANTEAFF.

This clonotype has just a few counts. V usage is TRBV10-2 and J usage is TRBJ2-1; 8 bases map to TRBD2. This CDR3 region has 14 residues. Trimming took 8 bases from V and 6 from J; bases not matched to a gene: 9. CDR1 is WSHSY, CDR2 SAAADI, per germline. The CDR3 coding sequence is TGCGCCAGCCGGCCGCGGGGGGCCCTCAATGAGCAGTTCTTC. Its protein is CASRPRGALNEQFF.

The V gene is TRBV13, the J gene TRBJ1-3; D not certain. Germline V gene sequence: CDR1 PRHDT, CDR2 FYEKMQ (reference sequence). V shed 3 bases and J shed 2 bases, with 11 bases lying between them. This CDR3 has 15 residues. CDR3 sequence reads: CASSFRESAGNTIYF. The CDR3 DNA reads as TGTGCCAGCAGCTTCCGGGAGAGCGCTGGAAACACCATATATTTT.

The rearrangement links TRBV5-1 to TRBJ2-7; D call uncertain. Germline CDR1 reads SGHRS; CDR2 reads YFSETQ. The CDR3 sequence is 13 residues long. V was pared by 0 bases and J by 6 bases, with 10 bases between. The CDR3 DNA is TGCGCCAGCAGCTTGGACAGTTTCCTCGAGCAGTACTTC. Encoded protein: CASSLDSFLEQYF.